This TCR beta chain was sequenced for a study of blood T cell repertoires in COVID-19. Study overall: Two negative PCRs, clearance, or symptom resolution had been documented for recovered Cohort 3 donors.

Germline assignment: CDR1 LNHDA and CDR2 SQIVND (reference sequence). This CDR3 has 15 residues. V dropped 5 bases and J dropped 2; count of bases not matched to a gene: 8. Participant-given clinical history determined each cohort assignment. Original methodology: Estimation of nucleated cell counts relied on the amplification of reference gene primers. The protocol was immunoSEQ multiplex PCR, while the TCRdb copy is restricted to in-frame clones and leaves out a portion. The DNA was the basis for D and trimming; V, J and clone size are from that table. Of 400,000 or so clones in the sample, around 87% are singletons; the top ten hold 1.9%.

The chain uses TRBV19 and TRBJ2-7, with 8 bases fitting TRBD2. This clonotype originated in a man aged 35-49 years in a cohort exposed to, infected with or recovered from COVID-19 (not recorded which). The sample was PBMCs or T cells enriched from blood (not recorded which). DNA for the CDR3: TGTGCCAGTAGTTTGGCTAGCGGGCTTCCCTACGAGCAGTACTTC. It translates to CASSLASGLPYEQYF.